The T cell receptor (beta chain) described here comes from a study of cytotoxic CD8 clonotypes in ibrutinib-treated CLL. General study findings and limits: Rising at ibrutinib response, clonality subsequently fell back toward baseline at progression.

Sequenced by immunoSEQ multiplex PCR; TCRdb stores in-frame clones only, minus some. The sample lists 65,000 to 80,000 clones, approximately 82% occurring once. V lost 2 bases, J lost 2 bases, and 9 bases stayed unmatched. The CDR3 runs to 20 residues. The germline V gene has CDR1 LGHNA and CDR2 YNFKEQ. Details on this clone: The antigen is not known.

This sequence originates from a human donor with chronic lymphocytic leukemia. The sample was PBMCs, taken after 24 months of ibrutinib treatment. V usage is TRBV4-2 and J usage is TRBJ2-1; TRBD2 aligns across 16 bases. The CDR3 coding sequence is TGTGCCAGCAGCCAAACTCCGGGACTAGCGGGAGGGCGCCCCTACAATGAGCAGTTCTTC. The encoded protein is CASSQTPGLAGGRPYNEQFF.